This TCR beta chain appears in the sequencing data of a study of shared T cell receptors in the human thymus. The V gene end was trimmed by 1 base and the J gene end by 0 bases; junction bases not matched to a gene: 3. The CDR3 runs to 15 residues. Germline CDR1 SNHLY, CDR2 FYNNEI. The assay was immunoSEQ multiplex PCR, and TCRdb's table has in-frame clones only and misses some. Found here are 600,000 or so clones, over 75% of them singletons; the top ten hold over 0.008%. These data were likewise used in another study, on human thymus T cells.

The rearrangement uses TRBV2 and TRBJ2-7, with 7 bases aligning to TRBD1. The clonotype comes from a boy in the first two years of life with a congenital heart defect. The material sequenced was thymocytes. The CDR3 DNA reads as TGTGCCAGCAGTGAAGGCAGGGGGTCCTCCTACGAGCAGTACTTC. Protein product: CASSEGRGSSYEQYF.